Described below is a single T cell receptor beta chain sequence and its context. A second PCR, run for about 6 to 12 cycles, used a sample-barcoded 5' primer plus a J-beta primer mix. From the 5' RACE reads, TCRdb called clonotypes with MiXCR, one entry per CDR3 protein. The sample includes about 1 million distinct CDR3 sequences, approximately 25% seen only once; the top ten take about 0.8%. These data are taken from a study of blood T cells in healthy people across ages. Per the germline V gene, CDR1 is SGHTA and CDR2 is FQGNSA. This CDR3 region has 15 residues. The same data also contributed to another study, on T cells of mothers and their children.

The source is a girl aged 2 to 10 in good health. The sequenced material came from blood. The genes are TRBV7-2 and TRBJ2-5; 7 bases line up with TRBD2. The better agreement between TRBJ2-1 and the DNA end casts doubt on the J call. The CDR3 DNA follows: TGTGCCAGCAGCCCCCGGAGGGAGGGGATCAATGAGCAGTTCTTC. Protein sequence: CASSPRREGINEQFF.